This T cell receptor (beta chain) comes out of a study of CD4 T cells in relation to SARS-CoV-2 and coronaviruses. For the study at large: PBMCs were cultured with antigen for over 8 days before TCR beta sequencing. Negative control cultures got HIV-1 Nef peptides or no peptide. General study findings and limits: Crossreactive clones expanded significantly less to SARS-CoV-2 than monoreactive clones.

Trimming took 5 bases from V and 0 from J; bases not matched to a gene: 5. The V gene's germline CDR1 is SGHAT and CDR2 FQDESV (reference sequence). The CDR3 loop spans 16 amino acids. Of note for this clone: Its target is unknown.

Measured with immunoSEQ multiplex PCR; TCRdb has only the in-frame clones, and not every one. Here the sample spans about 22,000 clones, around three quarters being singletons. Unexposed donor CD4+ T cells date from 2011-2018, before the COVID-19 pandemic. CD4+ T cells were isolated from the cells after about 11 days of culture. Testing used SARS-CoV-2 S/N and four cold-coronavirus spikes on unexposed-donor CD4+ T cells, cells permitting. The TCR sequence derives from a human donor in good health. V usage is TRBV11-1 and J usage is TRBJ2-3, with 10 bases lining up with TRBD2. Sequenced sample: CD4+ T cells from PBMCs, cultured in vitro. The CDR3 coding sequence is TGTGCCAGCAGCCGCGGGACTAGCGTAAGCACAGATACGCAGTATTTT. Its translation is CASSRGTSVSTDTQYF. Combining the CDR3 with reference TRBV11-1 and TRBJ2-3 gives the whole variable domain EAEVAQSPRYKITEKSQAVAFWCDPISGHATLYWYRQILGQGPELLVQFQDESVVDDSQLPKDRFSAERLKGVDSTLKIQPAELGDSAMYLCASSRGTSVSTDTQYFGPGTRLTVL.